This T cell receptor beta chain was sequenced for a study of OX40 agonist ivuxolimab in advanced cancers. Background on the study: Eligibility rules accepted prior anti-PD-1, anti-PD-L1 or anti-CTLA-4 therapy, and over 30% had some.

Excluded were patients having autoimmune disease history or systemic immunosuppression. The data were produced by immunoSEQ multiplex PCR, yet TCRdb's version contains in-frame clones alone and is incomplete. The sample gives 35,000 to 40,000 clones, about three quarters of which show up once; around a quarter is in the top ten. V lost 4 bases and J lost 10, with 16 bases in between. The length of the CDR3 is 14 residues. The germline CDR1 and CDR2 sequences are SGHTA and FQGNSA. This sequence originates from an adult with an advanced solid tumor such as melanoma, head and neck, liver or kidney cancer. V gene TRBV7-2 combines with J gene TRBJ1-4; TRBD1 is a possible D gene (5 bases). The sample consisted of CD4+ or CD8+ T cells sorted from blood, taken in a trial of the OX40 agonist ivuxolimab. This CDR3 reads CASSSPGQRVKLFF. The CDR3 DNA follows: TGTGCCAGCAGCTCCCCCGGACAAAGGGTAAAACTGTTTTTT.